The rows below give T cell receptor beta chains drawn from one sample of a study of shared clonotypes between healthy human individuals. Only in-frame clones appear in the TCRdb table, and some are missing; sequencing was by immunoSEQ multiplex PCR. The repertoire holds roughly 850,000 clones, with about 96% as singletons. The specimen sequenced was naive CD8+ T cells sorted from blood. These receptors were collected from a man aged 25 to 45 in good health. Both conserved end residues are part of each CDR3. The order of the fields is clone size, J gene, D gene, V gene, CDR3 protein, CDR3 DNA. A D gene is named only where the DNA matches it firmly. Clone size is not always given. Where it is, it says once, few, many or a class for expanded clones.

size: -
J: TRBJ2-7
D: TRBD1
V: TRBV10-2
CDR3: CASSGGPGQFYEQYF
DNA: TGCGCCAGCAGTGGAGGACCGGGACAGTTCTACGAGCAGTACTTC

size: -
J: TRBJ2-5
D: -
V: TRBV10-1
CDR3: CASSEFPLGPTQYF
DNA: TGCGCCAGCAGTGAGTTCCCCTTAGGTCCGACCCAGTACTTC

size: -
J: TRBJ1-2
D: -
V: TRBV13
CDR3: CASSLGFRNNYGYTF
DNA: TGTGCCAGCAGCTTAGGCTTCAGGAATAACTATGGCTACACCTTC

size: -
J: TRBJ2-1
D: -
V: TRBV7-8
CDR3: CASTIEGASYNEQFF
DNA: TGTGCCAGCACCATAGAAGGGGCCTCCTACAATGAGCAGTTCTTC

size: once
J: TRBJ1-2
D: TRBD1
V: TRBV28
CDR3: CASSLSAAGGDGYTF
DNA: TGTGCCAGCAGTTTATCGGCGGCAGGGGGCGATGGCTACACCTTC

size: -
J: TRBJ2-6
D: -
V: TRBV7-6
CDR3: CASSFQGTITSGANVLTF
DNA: TGTGCCAGCAGCTTCCAGGGGACTATCACCTCTGGGGCCAACGTCCTGACTTTC

size: -
J: TRBJ2-7
D: TRBD1
V: TRBV28
CDR3: CASSPSRDSTYEQYF
DNA: TGTGCCAGCAGCCCCAGTCGGGACAGCACCTACGAGCAGTACTTC

size: -
J: TRBJ1-5
D: -
V: TRBV27
CDR3: CASSLGVTGSQPQHF
DNA: TGTGCCAGCAGTTTAGGGGTTACAGGTTCCCAGCCCCAGCATTTT

size: -
J: TRBJ2-2
D: -
V: TRBV7-9
CDR3: CASSPHVGERTGELFF
DNA: TGTGCCAGCAGCCCGCATGTTGGGGAGAGGACCGGGGAGCTGTTTTTT

size: -
J: TRBJ2-1
D: -
V: TRBV7-9
CDR3: CASSLASLTSNEQFF
DNA: TGTGCCAGCAGCTTAGCTTCCCTAACCTCCAATGAGCAGTTCTTC

size: -
J: TRBJ2-7
D: -
V: TRBV19
CDR3: CASSTAGHNSYEQYF
DNA: TGTGCCAGTAGTACGGCGGGGCATAACTCCTACGAGCAGTACTTC

size: -
J: TRBJ2-5
D: -
V: TRBV10-3
CDR3: CAISEGDPVRQETQYF
DNA: TGTGCCATCAGTGAGGGGGACCCGGTTCGACAAGAGACCCAGTACTTC

size: -
J: TRBJ2-2
D: TRBD2
V: TRBV4-3
CDR3: CASSRGGLAFGELFF
DNA: TGCGCCAGCAGCCGAGGGGGACTAGCATTTGGGGAGCTGTTTTTT

size: -
J: TRBJ2-7
D: TRBD1
V: TRBV7-8
CDR3: CASSFGQGSSEQYF
DNA: TGTGCCAGCAGCTTCGGACAGGGATCCTCCGAGCAGTACTTC

size: -
J: TRBJ2-7
D: TRBD1
V: TRBV25-1
CDR3: CASSKGQDSYEQYF
DNA: TGTGCCAGCAGTAAAGGACAGGACTCCTACGAGCAGTACTTC

size: -
J: TRBJ2-7
D: -
V: TRBV30
CDR3: CAWRRWDSYEQYF
DNA: TGTGCCTGGAGAAGGTGGGACTCCTACGAGCAGTACTTC

size: -
J: TRBJ2-1
D: TRBD2
V: TRBV6-1
CDR3: CASSERRLAWNEQFF
DNA: TGTGCCAGCAGTGAACGACGACTAGCTTGGAATGAGCAGTTCTTC

size: -
J: TRBJ1-5
D: TRBD1
V: TRBV2
CDR3: CASSDLRTGSNQPQHF
DNA: TGTGCCAGCAGCGACCTTAGGACAGGGAGCAATCAGCCCCAGCATTTT

size: -
J: TRBJ2-3
D: TRBD2
V: TRBV6-1
CDR3: CASSAGLAGGPTHMDTQYF
DNA: TGTGCCAGCAGTGCAGGACTAGCGGGAGGGCCGACCCACATGGATACGCAGTATTTT

size: -
J: TRBJ2-1
D: TRBD1
V: TRBV4-1
CDR3: CASSQARTGSNEQFF
DNA: TGCGCCAGCAGCCAAGCTAGGACAGGTTCCAATGAGCAGTTCTTC

size: -
J: TRBJ2-2
D: -
V: TRBV4-3
CDR3: CASSQDPDTGELFF
DNA: TGCGCCAGCAGCCAAGATCCGGACACCGGGGAGCTGTTTTTT

size: -
J: TRBJ2-7
D: TRBD1
V: TRBV27
CDR3: CASSLWVQGPGYEQYF
DNA: TGTGCCAGCAGTTTATGGGTACAGGGGCCAGGGTACGAGCAGTACTTC

size: -
J: TRBJ2-2
D: TRBD2
V: TRBV7-3
CDR3: CASSLNSVAGNTGELFF
DNA: TGTGCCAGCAGCTTAAATTCGGTAGCGGGGAACACCGGGGAGCTGTTTTTT

size: -
J: TRBJ2-1
D: -
V: TRBV14
CDR3: CASSQDRGPLIYNEQFF
DNA: TGTGCCAGCAGCCAAGATAGGGGCCCTCTAATATACAATGAGCAGTTCTTC

size: -
J: TRBJ2-7
D: -
V: TRBV2
CDR3: CASKGRVYEQYF
DNA: TGTGCCAGCAAGGGACGGGTCTACGAGCAGTACTTC

size: -
J: TRBJ2-7
D: -
V: TRBV9
CDR3: CASSVGRPGVGEQYF
DNA: TGTGCCAGCAGCGTAGGGAGGCCGGGAGTGGGAGAGCAGTACTTC

size: once
J: TRBJ2-7
D: -
V: TRBV15
CDR3: CATSAKRGSEQYF
DNA: TGTGCCACCAGCGCGAAGAGGGGGAGCGAGCAGTACTTC

size: -
J: TRBJ2-7
D: TRBD1
V: TRBV19
CDR3: CASSRGQGNEQYF
DNA: TGTGCCAGTTCACGGGGACAGGGGAACGAGCAGTACTTC

size: -
J: TRBJ2-1
D: TRBD2
V: TRBV2
CDR3: CATVGLAGVEEQFF
DNA: TGTGCCACCGTAGGACTAGCGGGAGTAGAAGAGCAGTTCTTC

size: -
J: TRBJ2-7
D: -
V: TRBV4-1
CDR3: CASSQVSPSSYEQYF
DNA: TGCGCCAGCAGCCAAGTAAGCCCAAGCTCCTACGAGCAGTACTTC